This T cell receptor beta chain was captured by sequencing in a study of blood T cell repertoires in COVID-19. On the study more broadly: The United States, Italy and Spain were the sources of the acute and convalescent COVID-19 samples. Sample material is recorded as cDNA or gDNA derived from T cells, B-cell-depleted T cells, or PBMCs.

Original processing notes: From reference gene primer amplification, estimates of nucleated cell counts were derived. Clones were sequenced by immunoSEQ multiplex PCR, and TCRdb holds only the in-frame ones, with some missing. V and J calls and clone size are as listed in that table; D and trimming were resolved from the DNA. Among tens of thousands of clones listed, more than 80% were seen once. The germline CDR1 and CDR2 sequences are SGHAT and FQNNGV. Deletions cut 1 base from V and 6 bases from J, with 15 bases between. The CDR3 length is 15 residues. Sample: peripheral blood. The sequence derives from a human donor with active COVID-19. The donor label of this sample is uncertain. The chain combines TRBV11-2 with TRBJ1-1; TRBD1 might be the D (5 bases). CDR3 DNA sequence: TGTGCCAGCAGCTTAGTCATGTCGGAGACAGCTGAAGCTTTCTTT. It is translated as CASSLVMSETAEAFF.